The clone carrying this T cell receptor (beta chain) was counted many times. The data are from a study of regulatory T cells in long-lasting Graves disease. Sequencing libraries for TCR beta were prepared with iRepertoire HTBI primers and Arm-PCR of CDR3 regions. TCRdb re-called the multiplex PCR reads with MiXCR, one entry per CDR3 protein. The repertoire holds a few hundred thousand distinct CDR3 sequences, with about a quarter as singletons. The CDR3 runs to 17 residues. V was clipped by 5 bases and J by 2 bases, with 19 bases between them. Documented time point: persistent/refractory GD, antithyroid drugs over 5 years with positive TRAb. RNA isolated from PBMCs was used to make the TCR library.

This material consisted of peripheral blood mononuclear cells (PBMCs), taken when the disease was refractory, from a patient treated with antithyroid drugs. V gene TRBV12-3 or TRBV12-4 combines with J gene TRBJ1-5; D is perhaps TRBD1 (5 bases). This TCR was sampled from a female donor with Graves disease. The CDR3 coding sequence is TGTGCCAGCAGTCCCCGTAGGCGGGGCGCCGGCAATCAGCCCCAGCATTTT. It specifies CASSPRRRGAGNQPQHF.